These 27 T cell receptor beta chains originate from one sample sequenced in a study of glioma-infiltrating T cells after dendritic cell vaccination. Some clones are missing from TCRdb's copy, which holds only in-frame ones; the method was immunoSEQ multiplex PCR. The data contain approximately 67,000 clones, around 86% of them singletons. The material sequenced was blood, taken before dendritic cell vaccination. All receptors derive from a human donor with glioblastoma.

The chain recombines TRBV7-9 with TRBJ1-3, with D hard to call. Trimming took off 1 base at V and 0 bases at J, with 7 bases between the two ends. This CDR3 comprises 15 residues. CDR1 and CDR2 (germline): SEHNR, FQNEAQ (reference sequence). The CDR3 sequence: CASSLGASSGNTIYF. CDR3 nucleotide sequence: TGTGCCAGCAGCTTAGGGGCGAGCTCTGGAAACACCATATATTTT.

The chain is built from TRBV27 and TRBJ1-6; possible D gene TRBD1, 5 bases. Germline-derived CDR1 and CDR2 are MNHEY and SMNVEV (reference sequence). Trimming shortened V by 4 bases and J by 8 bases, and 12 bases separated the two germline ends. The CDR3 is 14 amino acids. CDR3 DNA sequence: TGTGCCAGCAGTTCATTTAGGGGCCATTCACCCCTCCACTTT. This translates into CASSSFRGHSPLHF.

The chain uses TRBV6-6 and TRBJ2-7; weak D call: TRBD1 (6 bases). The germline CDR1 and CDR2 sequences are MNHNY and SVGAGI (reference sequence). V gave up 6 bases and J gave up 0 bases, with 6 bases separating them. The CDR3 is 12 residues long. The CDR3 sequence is CASRDSSYEQYF. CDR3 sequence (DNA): TGTGCCAGCAGGGACAGCTCCTACGAGCAGTACTTC.

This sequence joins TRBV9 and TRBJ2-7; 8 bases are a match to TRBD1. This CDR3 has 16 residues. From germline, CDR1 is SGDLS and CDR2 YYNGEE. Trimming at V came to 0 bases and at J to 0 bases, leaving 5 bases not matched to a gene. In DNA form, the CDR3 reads TGTGCCAGCAGCGTAGCGCGGGACAGGCCCTCCTACGAGCAGTACTTC. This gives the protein CASSVARDRPSYEQYF.

The CDR3 reads CASSQGSGGANVLTF. In DNA form, the CDR3 reads TGTGCCAGCAGCCAGGGGAGTGGTGGGGCCAACGTCCTGACTTTC. The chain joins TRBV7-3 to TRBJ2-6, with D possibly being TRBD1 (6 bases). With 5 bases removed from V and 3 bases from J, the gap between germline ends came to 11 bases. This CDR3 contains 15 residues. Germline V lookup: CDR1 SGHTA, CDR2 FQGTGA.

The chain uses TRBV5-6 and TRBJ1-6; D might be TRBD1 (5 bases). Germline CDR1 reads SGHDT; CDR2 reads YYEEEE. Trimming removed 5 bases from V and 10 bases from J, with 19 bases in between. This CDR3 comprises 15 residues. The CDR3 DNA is TGTGCCAGCAGTCTGGACCAGGGTCTGGACTCACCCCTCCACTTT. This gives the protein CASSLDQGLDSPLHF.

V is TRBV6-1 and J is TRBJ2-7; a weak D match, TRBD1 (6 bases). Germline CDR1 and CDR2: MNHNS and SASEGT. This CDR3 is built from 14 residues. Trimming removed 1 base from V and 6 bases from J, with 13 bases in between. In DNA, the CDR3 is TGTGCCAGCAGTGAAGAGGCCAGGGGACGCGAGCAGTACTTC. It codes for CASSEEARGREQYF.

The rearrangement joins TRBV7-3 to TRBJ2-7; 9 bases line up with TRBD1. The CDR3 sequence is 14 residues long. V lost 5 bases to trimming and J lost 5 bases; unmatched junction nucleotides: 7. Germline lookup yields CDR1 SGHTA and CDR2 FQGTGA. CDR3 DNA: TGTGCCAGCAGCCCCGGGACAGGGTACCACGAGCAGTACTTC. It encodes CASSPGTGYHEQYF.

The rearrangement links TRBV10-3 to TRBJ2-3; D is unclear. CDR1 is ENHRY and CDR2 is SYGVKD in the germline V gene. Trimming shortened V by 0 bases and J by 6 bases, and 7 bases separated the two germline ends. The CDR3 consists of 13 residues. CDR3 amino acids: CAISESYMDTQYF. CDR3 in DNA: TGTGCCATCAGTGAGTCATATATGGATACGCAGTATTTT.

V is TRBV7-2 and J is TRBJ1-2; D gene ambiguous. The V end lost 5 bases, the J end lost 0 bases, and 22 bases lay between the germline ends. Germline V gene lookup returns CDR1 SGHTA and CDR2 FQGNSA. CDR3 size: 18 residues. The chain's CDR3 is CASSNLAWTFFPNYGYTF. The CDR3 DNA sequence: TGTGCCAGCAGCAATCTGGCTTGGACTTTTTTCCCTAACTATGGCTACACCTTC.

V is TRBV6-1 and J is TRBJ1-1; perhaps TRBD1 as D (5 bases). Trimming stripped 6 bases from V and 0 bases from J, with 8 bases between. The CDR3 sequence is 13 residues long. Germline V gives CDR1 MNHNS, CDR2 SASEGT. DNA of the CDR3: TGTGCCAGCAGGGGACTCTTGAACACTGAAGCTTTCTTT. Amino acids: CASRGLLNTEAFF.

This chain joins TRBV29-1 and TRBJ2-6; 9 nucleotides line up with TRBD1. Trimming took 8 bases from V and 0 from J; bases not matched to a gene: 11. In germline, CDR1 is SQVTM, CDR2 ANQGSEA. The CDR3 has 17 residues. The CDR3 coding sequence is TGCAGCACCATGACAGGGGGTGCCCACTCTGGGGCCAACGTCCTGACTTTC. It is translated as CSTMTGGAHSGANVLTF.

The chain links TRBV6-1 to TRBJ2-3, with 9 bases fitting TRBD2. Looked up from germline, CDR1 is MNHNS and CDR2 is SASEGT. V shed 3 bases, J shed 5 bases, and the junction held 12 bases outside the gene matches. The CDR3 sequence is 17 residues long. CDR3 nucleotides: TGTGCCAGCAGTGATAGAACGGCGGGGGGGCCAGGAGATACGCAGTATTTT. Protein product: CASSDRTAGGPGDTQYF.

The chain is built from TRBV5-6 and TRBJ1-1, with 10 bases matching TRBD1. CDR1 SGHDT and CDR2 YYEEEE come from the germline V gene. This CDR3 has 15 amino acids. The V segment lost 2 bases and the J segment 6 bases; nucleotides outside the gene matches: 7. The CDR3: CASSLLQTGGSEAFF. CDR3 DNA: TGTGCCAGCAGCTTATTACAGACAGGGGGCTCTGAAGCTTTCTTT.

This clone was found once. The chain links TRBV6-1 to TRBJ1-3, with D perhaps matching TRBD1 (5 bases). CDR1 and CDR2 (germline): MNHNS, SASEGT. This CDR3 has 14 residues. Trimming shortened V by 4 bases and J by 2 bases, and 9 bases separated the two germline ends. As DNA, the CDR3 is TGTGCCAGCAGTGTACAGGACCCTGGAAACACCATATATTTT. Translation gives CASSVQDPGNTIYF.

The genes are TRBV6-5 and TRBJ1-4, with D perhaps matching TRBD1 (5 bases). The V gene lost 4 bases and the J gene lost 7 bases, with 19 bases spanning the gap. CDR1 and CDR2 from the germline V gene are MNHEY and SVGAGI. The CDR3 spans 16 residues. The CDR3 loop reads CASSLGQVRVAEKLFF. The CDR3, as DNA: TGTGCCAGCAGTTTGGGGCAGGTCAGGGTGGCTGAAAAACTGTTTTTT.

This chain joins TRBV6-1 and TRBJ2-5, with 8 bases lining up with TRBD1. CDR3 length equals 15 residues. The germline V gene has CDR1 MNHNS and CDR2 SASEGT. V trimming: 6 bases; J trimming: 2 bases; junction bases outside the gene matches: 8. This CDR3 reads CASSHGRTGQETQYF. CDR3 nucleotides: TGTGCCAGCAGCCACGGACGGACAGGGCAAGAGACCCAGTACTTC.

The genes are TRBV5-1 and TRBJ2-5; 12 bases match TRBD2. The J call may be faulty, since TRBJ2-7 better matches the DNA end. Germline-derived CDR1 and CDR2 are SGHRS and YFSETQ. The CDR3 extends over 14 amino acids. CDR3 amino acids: CASSLETSGGEQYF. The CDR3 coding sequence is TGCGCCAGCAGCTTGGAGACTAGCGGGGGCGAGCAGTACTTC.

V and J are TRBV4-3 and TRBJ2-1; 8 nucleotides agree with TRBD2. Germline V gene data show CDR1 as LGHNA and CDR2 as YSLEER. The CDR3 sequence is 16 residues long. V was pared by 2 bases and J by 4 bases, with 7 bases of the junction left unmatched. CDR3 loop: CASSQITSGRYNEQFF. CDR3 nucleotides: TGCGCCAGCAGCCAAATCACTAGCGGTCGTTACAATGAGCAGTTCTTC.

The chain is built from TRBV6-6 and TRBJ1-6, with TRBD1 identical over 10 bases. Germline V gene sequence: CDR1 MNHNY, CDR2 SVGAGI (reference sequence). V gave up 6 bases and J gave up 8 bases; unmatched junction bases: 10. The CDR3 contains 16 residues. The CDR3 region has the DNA TGTGCCAGCAGCACTATCCCGGGACAGGGGCATTCACCCCTCCACTTT. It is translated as CASSTIPGQGHSPLHF.

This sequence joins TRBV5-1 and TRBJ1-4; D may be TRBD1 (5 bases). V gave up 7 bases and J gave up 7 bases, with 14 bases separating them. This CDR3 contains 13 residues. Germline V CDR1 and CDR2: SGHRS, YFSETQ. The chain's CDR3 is CASSGGGAEKLFF. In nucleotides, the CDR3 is TGCGCCAGCTCTGGGGGAGGAGCTGAAAAACTGTTTTTT.

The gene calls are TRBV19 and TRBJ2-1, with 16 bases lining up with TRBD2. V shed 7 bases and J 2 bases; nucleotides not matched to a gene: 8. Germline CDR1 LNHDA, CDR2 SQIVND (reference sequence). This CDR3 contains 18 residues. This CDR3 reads CASTRGTSGGVAYNEQFF. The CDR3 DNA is TGTGCCAGTACCAGGGGGACTAGCGGGGGGGTCGCCTACAATGAGCAGTTCTTC. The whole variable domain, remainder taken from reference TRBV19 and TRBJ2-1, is DGGITQSPKYLFRKEGQNVTLSCEQNLNHDAMYWYRQDPGQGLRLIYYSQIVNDFQKGDIAEGYSVSREKKESFPLTVTSAQKNPTAFYLCASTRGTSGGVAYNEQFFGPGTRLTVL.

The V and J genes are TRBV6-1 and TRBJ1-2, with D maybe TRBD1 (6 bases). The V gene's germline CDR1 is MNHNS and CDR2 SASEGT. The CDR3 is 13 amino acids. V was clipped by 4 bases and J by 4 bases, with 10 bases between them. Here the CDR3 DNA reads TGTGCCAGCAGTGGAGGACAGACCTATGGCTACACCTTC. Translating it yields CASSGGQTYGYTF.

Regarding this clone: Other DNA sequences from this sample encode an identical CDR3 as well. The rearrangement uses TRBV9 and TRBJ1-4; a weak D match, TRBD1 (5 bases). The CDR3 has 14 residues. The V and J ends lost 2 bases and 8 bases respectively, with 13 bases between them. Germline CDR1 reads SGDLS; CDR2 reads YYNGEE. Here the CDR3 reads CASSVAREGEKLFF. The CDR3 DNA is TGTGCCAGCAGCGTCGCCAGGGAAGGCGAAAAACTGTTTTTT.

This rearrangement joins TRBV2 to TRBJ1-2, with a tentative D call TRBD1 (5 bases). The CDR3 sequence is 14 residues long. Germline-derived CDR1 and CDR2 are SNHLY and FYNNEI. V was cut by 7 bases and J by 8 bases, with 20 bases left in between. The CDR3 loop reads CASNGAAEARGYTF. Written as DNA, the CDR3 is TGTGCCAGCAATGGGGCAGCCGAGGCACGGGGCTACACCTTC.

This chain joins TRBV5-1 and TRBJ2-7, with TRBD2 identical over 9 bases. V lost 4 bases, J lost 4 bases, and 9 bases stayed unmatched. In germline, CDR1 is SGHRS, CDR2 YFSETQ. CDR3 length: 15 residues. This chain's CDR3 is CASSPRTSVAYEQYF. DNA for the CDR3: TGCGCCAGCAGCCCAAGGACTAGCGTAGCGTACGAGCAGTACTTC.

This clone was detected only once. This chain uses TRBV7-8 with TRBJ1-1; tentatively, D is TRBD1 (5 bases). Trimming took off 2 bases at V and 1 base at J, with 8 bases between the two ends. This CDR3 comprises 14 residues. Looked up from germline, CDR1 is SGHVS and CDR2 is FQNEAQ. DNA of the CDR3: TGTGCCAGCAGCTTAACAGGATCGAACACTGAAGCTTTCTTT. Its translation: CASSLTGSNTEAFF. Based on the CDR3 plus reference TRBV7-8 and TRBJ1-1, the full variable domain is GAGVSQSPRYKVAKRGQDVALRCDPISGHVSLFWYQQALGQGPEFLTYFQNEAQLDKSGLPSDRFFAERPEGSVSTLKIQRTQQEDSAVYLCASSLTGSNTEAFFGQGTRLTVV.